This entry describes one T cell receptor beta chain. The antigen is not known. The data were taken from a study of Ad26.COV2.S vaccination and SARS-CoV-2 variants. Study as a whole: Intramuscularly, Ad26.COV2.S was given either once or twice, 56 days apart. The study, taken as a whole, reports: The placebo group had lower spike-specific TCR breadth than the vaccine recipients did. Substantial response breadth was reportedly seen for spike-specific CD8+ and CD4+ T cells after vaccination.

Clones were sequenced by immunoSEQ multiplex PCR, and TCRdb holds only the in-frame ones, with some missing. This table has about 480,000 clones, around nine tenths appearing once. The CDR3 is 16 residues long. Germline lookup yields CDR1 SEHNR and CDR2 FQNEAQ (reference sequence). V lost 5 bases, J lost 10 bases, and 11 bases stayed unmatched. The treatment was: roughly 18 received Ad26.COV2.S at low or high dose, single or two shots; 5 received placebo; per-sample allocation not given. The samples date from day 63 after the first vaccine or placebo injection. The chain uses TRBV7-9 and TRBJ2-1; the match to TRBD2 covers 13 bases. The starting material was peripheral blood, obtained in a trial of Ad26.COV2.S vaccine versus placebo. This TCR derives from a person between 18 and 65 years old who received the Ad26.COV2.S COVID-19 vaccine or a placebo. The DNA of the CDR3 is TGTGCCAGCAGCCCCCTGGGACTAGCGGGGACGGGAGAGCAGTTCTTC. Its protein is CASSPLGLAGTGEQFF. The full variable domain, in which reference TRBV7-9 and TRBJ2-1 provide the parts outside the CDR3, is DTGVSQNPRHKITKRGQNVTFRCDPISEHNRLYWYRQTLGQGPEFLTYFQNEAQLEKSRLLSDRFSAERPKGSFSTLEIQRTEQGDSAMYLCASSPLGLAGTGEQFFGPGTRLTVL.